These 18 T cell receptor beta chains share one sample of origin, sequenced in a study of blood T cell repertoires in COVID-19. Profiled with immunoSEQ multiplex PCR; TCRdb holds only in-frame clones, not every one. The top ten hold roughly 6.2% of the sample, which has about 150,000 clones, roughly 84% seen once. Sequences were obtained from PBMCs or T cells enriched from blood (not recorded which). These receptors were collected from a woman in her forties or fifties who had been exposed to COVID-19.

This clone was detected only once. The genes are TRBV9 and TRBJ1-3; maybe TRBD1 (5 bases). V was pared by 4 bases and J by 7 bases, with 21 bases between. The CDR3 runs to 16 residues. Per germline, CDR1 SGDLS and CDR2 YYNGEE. The CDR3: CASSPTGGGVGNTIYF. As DNA, the CDR3 is TGTGCCAGCAGCCCCACCGGGGGGGGAGTAGGTAACACCATATATTTT.

The rearrangement joins TRBV6-5 to TRBJ1-4; TRBD1 matches 7 bases. This CDR3 spans 14 amino acids. V gave up 6 bases and J gave up 4 bases; unmatched junction bases: 5. Germline V CDR1 and CDR2: MNHEY, SVGAGI. The CDR3 bases are TGTGCCAGCAGCAGACAGGGATTTAATGAAAAACTGTTTTTT. It encodes CASSRQGFNEKLFF.

The rearrangement joins TRBV6-1 to TRBJ1-2; the D gene is possibly TRBD1 (5 bases). This CDR3 has 14 amino acids. Trimming cost V 2 bases and J 3 bases, with 10 bases left between them. The germline CDR1 and CDR2 sequences are MNHNS and SASEGT. The CDR3 coding sequence is TGTGCCAGCAGTGAACAGGGAGGAGACTATGGCTACACCTTC. Its translation is CASSEQGGDYGYTF.

The V call is TRBV12-3 or TRBV12-4, the J call TRBJ2-5; tentative D call: TRBD1 (5 bases). V was trimmed by 0 bases and J by 7 bases, leaving 9 bases between them. The CDR3 runs 13 residues. For the CDR3, the DNA is TGTGCCAGCAGTTTAGCAGGGGAAGGGACCCAGTACTTC. This gives the protein CASSLAGEGTQYF.

V is TRBV14 and J is TRBJ1-5; no clear D gene. V was pared by 1 base and J by 3 bases, with 13 bases between. The CDR3 is 16 amino acids. The V gene's germline CDR1 is SGHDN and CDR2 FVKESK. For the CDR3, the DNA is TGTGCCAGCAGCCAAGTATGGTGGCCCCTCAATCAGCCCCAGCATTTT. This codes for CASSQVWWPLNQPQHF.

The chain links TRBV7-9 to TRBJ1-5; 7 bases match TRBD1. Per the germline V gene, CDR1 is SEHNR and CDR2 is FQNEAQ (reference sequence). The CDR3 is 15 amino acids. V trimming: 1 base; J trimming: 5 bases; junction bases outside the gene matches: 5. CDR3 amino acids: CASSLGDREDQPQHF. The CDR3 DNA reads as TGTGCCAGCAGCTTAGGCGACAGGGAGGATCAGCCCCAGCATTTT.

V is TRBV4-1 and J is TRBJ2-7; 13 nucleotides align to TRBD2. J gave up 3 bases and V 2 bases, and 10 bases lay outside the gene matches. This CDR3 has 18 residues. In germline, CDR1 is MGHRA, CDR2 YSYEKL. The DNA for the CDR3 is TGCGCCAGCAGCCAAAGTGGACTAGCGGGGGTGATTCGCTACGAGCAGTACTTC. Its translation: CASSQSGLAGVIRYEQYF.

V is TRBV7-2 and J is TRBJ1-6; 7 bases fit TRBD1. The junction had 7 bases not matched to a gene; V was cut back by 3 bases and J by 8 bases. The CDR3 consists of 15 residues. Germline loops: CDR1 SGHTA, CDR2 FQGNSA. The DNA of the CDR3 is TGTGCCAGCAGCTTGAGACAGGGTAGAGATTCACCCCTCCACTTT. Translation gives CASSLRQGRDSPLHF. The full variable domain, its missing parts supplied by reference TRBV7-2 and TRBJ1-6, is GAGVSQSPSNKVTEKGKDVELRCDPISGHTALYWYRQSLGQGLEFLIYFQGNSAPDKSGLPSDRFSAERTGGSVSTLTIQRTQQEDSAVYLCASSLRQGRDSPLHFGNGTRLTVT.

Here the CDR3 reads CASSPGQGAGNTIYF. In DNA, the CDR3 is TGTGCCAGTAGTCCGGGACAGGGGGCTGGAAACACCATATATTTT. V gene TRBV19 combines with J gene TRBJ1-3; 11 bases agree with TRBD1. This CDR3 spans 15 amino acids. The junction had 2 bases not matched to a gene; V was cut back by 5 bases and J by 2 bases. The germline CDR1 and CDR2 sequences are LNHDA and SQIVND (reference sequence).

This chain uses TRBV5-4 with TRBJ2-7; a weak D match, TRBD2 (6 bases). The germline V and J ends were trimmed by 1 base and 6 bases, with 17 bases remaining between them. CDR1 is SGHNT, CDR2 YYREEE, per germline (reference sequence). The CDR3 length is 15 residues. This chain's CDR3 is CASSLLPGVNTEQYF. In DNA, the CDR3 is TGTGCCAGCAGCTTGCTCCCGGGAGTTAATACCGAGCAGTACTTC.

V and J are TRBV19 and TRBJ1-5, with D tentatively TRBD1 (5 bases). CDR3 length equals 14 residues. Between the trimmed V and J ends, which lost 4 bases and 3 bases, there was a span of 10 bases. The germline gives CDR1 LNHDA, CDR2 SQIVND (reference sequence). For the CDR3, the DNA is TGTGCCAGTAGTAGTCAGGGTTACAATCAGCCCCAGCATTTT. This codes for CASSSQGYNQPQHF.

This clone came up once. The genes are TRBV6-5 and TRBJ1-2, with D possibly TRBD1 on 6 matching bases. Germline V gene lookup returns CDR1 MNHEY and CDR2 SVGAGI. The CDR3 totals 14 residues. Trimming cost V 6 bases and J 7 bases, with 18 bases left between them. The CDR3 nucleotides are TGTGCCAGCAGCCGCCTAGACATAGGGGGTGGCTACACCTTC. Protein product: CASSRLDIGGGYTF.

This clone was found once. The rearrangement joins TRBV2 to TRBJ2-5; 7 bases line up with TRBD2. The germline V gene encodes CDR1 SNHLY and CDR2 FYNNEI. This CDR3 spans 12 amino acids. V was pared by 7 bases and J by 4 bases, with 3 bases of the junction left unmatched. The CDR3 loop is CASTTGGETQYF. The CDR3 DNA sequence: TGTGCCAGCACGACGGGGGGAGAGACCCAGTACTTC.

J is TRBJ2-6 and V is TRBV4-3; TRBD1 might be the D (5 bases). Trimming stripped 4 bases from V and 2 bases from J, with 12 bases between. The CDR3 extends over 16 amino acids. The germline CDR1 and CDR2 sequences are LGHNA and YSLEER. The CDR3 spells CASSPMARAGANVLTF. CDR3 DNA: TGCGCCAGCAGCCCTATGGCCAGGGCTGGGGCCAACGTCCTGACTTTC.

The V gene is TRBV5-1, the J gene TRBJ1-1, with D tentatively TRBD1 (6 bases). The germline V gene has CDR1 SGHRS and CDR2 YFSETQ. Trimming pared 0 bases from V and 0 bases from J, leaving 9 bases between. The CDR3 length is 15 residues. Here the CDR3 reads CASSLGRDMNTEAFF. The CDR3 DNA sequence: TGCGCCAGCAGCTTGGGACGGGACATGAACACTGAAGCTTTCTTT.

The V call is TRBV5-1, the J call TRBJ1-3, with TRBD1 matching over 7 bases. The length of the CDR3 is 14 residues. CDR1 SGHRS and CDR2 YFSETQ come from the germline V gene. V lost 4 bases and J lost 2; bases outside the gene matches: 3. The CDR3 loop reads CASSRQGAGNTIYF. For the CDR3, the DNA is TGCGCCAGCAGCCGCCAGGGGGCTGGAAACACCATATATTTT.

The table lists this clone with a count of one. The chain couples TRBV4-1 to TRBJ1-3; D gene uncertain. CDR3 length: 16 residues. Trimming left V 1 base short and J 0 bases short, with 10 bases between. The germline gives CDR1 MGHRA, CDR2 YSYEKL. Here the CDR3 reads CASSQAEGDSGNTIYF. Here the CDR3 DNA reads TGCGCCAGCAGCCAAGCCGAGGGCGACTCTGGAAACACCATATATTTT.

The V and J genes are TRBV14 and TRBJ1-2; maybe TRBD1 (6 bases). This CDR3 is 13 amino acids long. CDR1 SGHDN and CDR2 FVKESK come from the germline V gene. Trimming shortened V by 4 bases and J by 5 bases, and 11 bases separated the two germline ends. In DNA, the CDR3 is TGTGCCAGCAGCCCGGACAGTTTATATGGCTACACCTTC. Protein product: CASSPDSLYGYTF.